This TCR beta chain stems from a study of vaccination effects on CD4 cells after COVID-19. Study-wide results and caveats: Marked contraction was observed in infection-induced and vaccine-induced clones late after vaccination.

V was pared by 5 bases and J by 6 bases, with 17 bases between. From germline, CDR1 is SGHNT and CDR2 YYREEE (reference sequence). The CDR3 is made up of 15 amino acids. Within the ViraFEST assay, antigen-specific CD4+ T cells underwent expansion with viral peptide pools prior to sequencing. Culture proceeded for approximately nine days, and CD4+ T cells were then isolated. Two doses of either BNT162b2 or mRNA-1273 were given to each participant. As concerns this clone: Its antigen is undetermined.

TCRdb's table, derived via immunoSEQ multiplex PCR, lists solely in-frame clones and lacks some. The data contain approximately 15,000 clones, roughly 75% of them seen just once; the ten biggest clones take up approximately 25%. The clonotype originates from a human donor who received a COVID-19 vaccine. Sample: CD4+ T cells from PBMCs cultured with HCoV-NL63 spike peptides, taken after COVID-19 vaccination. The chain uses TRBV5-4 and TRBJ2-2; D may be TRBD2 (6 bases). The CDR3 loop is CASRPGLEAAGELFF. DNA for the CDR3: TGTGCCAGCAGGCCGGGACTGGAGGCCGCCGGGGAGCTGTTTTTT.